This TCR beta chain was identified in a study of blood T cell repertoires in COVID-19. Study-wide background: In each case, the material was cDNA or gDNA derived from T cells, B-cell-depleted T cells, or PBMCs.

V was cut by 4 bases and J by 0 bases, with 4 bases left in between. The germline V gene has CDR1 LNHDA and CDR2 SQIVND (reference sequence). This CDR3 has 14 residues. Produced via immunoSEQ multiplex PCR; TCRdb's table is partial and in-frame only. The top ten clones hold roughly 9.1% of a sample with over 65,000 clones, 90% of them seen once. Sequences were obtained from peripheral blood. The chain carries TRBV19 and TRBJ1-6; D is ambiguous. This sequence was found in a human donor in a cohort sampled during active COVID-19. The CDR3 loop reads CASSTSSYNSPLHF. Here the CDR3 DNA reads TGTGCCAGTAGTACCAGCTCCTATAATTCACCCCTCCACTTT. The full variable domain, in which reference TRBV19 and TRBJ1-6 provide the parts outside the CDR3, is DGGITQSPKYLFRKEGQNVTLSCEQNLNHDAMYWYRQDPGQGLRLIYYSQIVNDFQKGDIAEGYSVSREKKESFPLTVTSAQKNPTAFYLCASSTSSYNSPLHFGNGTRLTVT.